Listed here is a single TCR beta chain. Antigen specificity is unknown. Primers used in a second PCR of roughly 7 to 12 cycles were a sample-barcoded 5' primer and a J-beta primer mix. MiXCR was run by TCRdb on the 5' RACE reads, yielding one entry per CDR3 protein. This table has about 730,000 distinct CDR3 sequences, roughly 41% appearing once. This entry is derived from a study of blood T cells in healthy people across ages. The V and J ends lost 6 bases and 4 bases, in that order; junction bases with no gene match: 4. The CDR3 totals 13 residues. Germline values: CDR1 MNHEY, CDR2 SVGAGI. Study-wide findings and caveats: A greater number of naive CD4+ cells and higher diversity distinguished long-lived donors from aged donors. It was not known whether donors were CMV positive (a possible confounder of expanded clonotype changes). Calculation of diversity from one million T cells yielded estimates considered to be underestimates.

The receptor was isolated from an older woman in good health. The V and J genes are TRBV6-5 and TRBJ2-7, with 9 bases matching TRBD1. What was sequenced was blood. The CDR3 DNA follows: TGTGCCAGCAGGACAGGGGGTGAATACGAGCAGTACTTC. This sequence encodes CASRTGGEYEQYF.